The source of this T cell receptor beta chain is a study of blood T cells in healthy people across ages. Study details: When template switching was applied, about one barcoded beta molecule was captured per two T cells.

Together with a sample-barcoded 5' primer, a J-beta primer mix was included in a second PCR lasting about 7 to 12 cycles. One entry per CDR3 protein, called by TCRdb with MiXCR from the 5' RACE reads. The table shows approximately 780,000 distinct CDR3 sequences, with 20% to 30% occurring only once. This clonotype was picked up a small number of times. Germline assignment: CDR1 LGHDT and CDR2 YNNKEL (reference sequence). J was trimmed by 2 bases and V by 0 bases; bases with no gene match: 6. The CDR3 length is 17 residues. This same sample was also part of a study on T cells of mothers and their children.

The sample taken for sequencing was blood. V usage is TRBV3-1 and J usage is TRBJ2-5, with 10 bases fitting TRBD2. The sequence derives from a boy aged 5-17 years in good health. CDR3 residues: CASSQDGLAAPQETQYF. The CDR3 bases are TGTGCCAGCAGCCAAGACGGACTAGCGGCTCCGCAAGAGACCCAGTACTTC.